The 12 T cell receptor beta chains below all came from one sample that was sequenced in a study of blood T cell repertoires in COVID-19. Only in-frame clones appear in the TCRdb table, and some are missing; sequencing was by immunoSEQ multiplex PCR. Here the sample spans about 130,000 clones, about 70% being singletons. Sequencing was done on a sample of peripheral blood. These receptors all come from a man at least 80 years old with COVID-19, enrolled during active disease.

The gene calls are TRBV5-4 and TRBJ2-2; 7 nucleotides agree with TRBD2. Germline CDR1 and CDR2: SGHNT and YYREEE (reference sequence). Unmatched junction bases numbered 11, after V lost 0 bases and J lost 6 bases. This CDR3 region has 17 residues. In DNA, the CDR3 is TGTGCCAGCAGCTTGGGGGCTGGGCGGGAGAAAGCCGGGGAGCTGTTTTTT. Translation: CASSLGAGREKAGELFF.

The rearrangement uses TRBV6-1 and TRBJ2-1; 9 bases map to TRBD1. With 2 bases clipped from V and 5 bases from J, the junction kept 4 bases outside the gene matches. The CDR3 consists of 15 residues. The germline V gene encodes CDR1 MNHNS and CDR2 SASEGT. The CDR3 loop is CASSEPGQGNNEQFF. The CDR3 nucleotides read TGTGCCAGCAGTGAACCCGGACAGGGGAACAATGAGCAGTTCTTC.

The chain has TRBV19 and TRBJ1-3; D unclear. Germline V gene lookup returns CDR1 LNHDA and CDR2 SQIVND (reference sequence). Between the trimmed V and J ends, which lost 6 bases and 11 bases, there was a span of 17 bases. CDR3 length equals 13 residues. The CDR3 DNA reads as TGTGCCAGTAGCACCCGCTACCCTGAGGCCATATATTTT. It encodes CASSTRYPEAIYF.

The chain couples TRBV19 to TRBJ1-6, with a possible D match to TRBD1 (6 bases). Trimming pared 7 bases from V and 6 bases from J, leaving 10 bases between. This CDR3 region has 13 residues. CDR1 LNHDA and CDR2 SQIVND come from the germline V gene (reference sequence). CDR3 residues: CASTLGGNSPLHF. The CDR3 DNA is TGTGCCAGTACCCTAGGGGGTAATTCACCCCTCCACTTT.

This chain uses TRBV6-5 with TRBJ2-1, with 7 nucleotides matching TRBD2. The CDR3 length is 12 residues. V lost 2 bases and J lost 15; bases outside the gene matches: 7. Germline values: CDR1 MNHEY, CDR2 SVGAGI. CDR3 sequence: CASSYEAGVWFF. The CDR3 bases are TGTGCCAGCAGTTACGAGGCGGGAGTATGGTTCTTC.

The chain joins TRBV3-1 (or the pseudogene TRBV3-2) to TRBJ2-7, with D unresolved. Germline V lookup: CDR1 LGHDT, CDR2 YNNKEL (reference sequence). The germline V and J ends were trimmed by 1 base and 6 bases, with 13 bases remaining between them. There are 14 residues in the CDR3. DNA of the CDR3: TGTGCCAGCAGCCAAGCCCTTAAACGGTCCGAGCAGTACTTC. Residues: CASSQALKRSEQYF.

The V call is TRBV5-1, the J call TRBJ2-2, with D possibly TRBD2 on 5 matching bases. V gave up 0 bases and J gave up 4 bases, with 16 bases separating them. The CDR3 extends over 17 amino acids. Germline V gene data show CDR1 as SGHRS and CDR2 as YFSETQ. The chain's CDR3 is CASSLAMDFSVTGELFF. The CDR3 region has the DNA TGCGCCAGCAGCTTGGCCATGGACTTCAGTGTCACCGGGGAGCTGTTTTTT.

The gene calls are TRBV3-1 (or the pseudogene TRBV3-2) and TRBJ2-1; D is uncertain. CDR1 and CDR2 from the germline V gene are LGHDT and YNNKEL (reference sequence). V was shortened by 1 base and J by 4 bases, with 5 bases between the two germline ends. The CDR3 has 13 residues. The CDR3 here is CASSQVEYNEQFF. DNA of the CDR3: TGTGCCAGCAGCCAAGTAGAGTACAATGAGCAGTTCTTC.

This sequence joins TRBV2 and TRBJ2-7; no firm D call. V was pared by 2 bases and J by 0 bases, with 8 bases between. Germline V CDR1 and CDR2: SNHLY, FYNNEI. The CDR3 covers 14 residues. CDR3 DNA sequence: TGTGCCAGCAGTGAACTGGGCCACTCCTACGAGCAGTACTTC. Translation: CASSELGHSYEQYF.

The chain employs TRBV5-1 and TRBJ1-3; D is unclear. The CDR3 loop spans 16 amino acids. Trimming left V 4 bases short and J 1 base short, with 15 bases between. Germline V gene data show CDR1 as SGHRS and CDR2 as YFSETQ. The CDR3 nucleotides read TGCGCCAGCAGCCCCGAACTCCGAACTTCTGGAAACACCATATATTTT. Residues: CASSPELRTSGNTIYF.

The chain uses TRBV14 and TRBJ1-6; 9 positions match TRBD1. CDR1 and CDR2 (germline): SGHDN, FVKESK. This CDR3 region has 14 residues. The junction had 3 bases not matched to a gene; V was cut back by 2 bases and J by 10 bases. The CDR3 here is CASSQWTGVSPLHF. CDR3 sequence (DNA): TGTGCCAGCAGCCAATGGACAGGGGTGTCACCCCTCCACTTT. The whole variable domain, remainder taken from reference TRBV14 and TRBJ1-6, is EAGVTQFPSHSVIEKGQTVTLRCDPISGHDNLYWYRRVMGKEIKFLLHFVKESKQDESGMPNNRFLAERTGGTYSTLKVQPAELEDSGVYFCASSQWTGVSPLHFGNGTRLTVT.

The rearrangement links TRBV14 to TRBJ1-1; 7 nucleotides line up with TRBD1. The V and J ends lost 4 bases and 2 bases, in that order; junction bases with no gene match: 7. Germline CDR1 reads SGHDN; CDR2 reads FVKESK. This CDR3 has 15 residues. The CDR3 loop is CASSRLQGSNTEAFF. CDR3 nucleotide sequence: TGTGCCAGCAGCCGTTTACAGGGGTCTAACACTGAAGCTTTCTTT.